Each of the 13 T cell receptor beta chains below was sequenced from the same sample in a study of Graves' ophthalmopathy and Graves' hyperthyroidism. Beta-chain TCR CDR3 regions were amplified from RNA transcripts. The authors performed first-round RT-PCR with HTBI primers and then a second-round multiplex PCR. In TCRdb, the multiplex PCR reads were re-called with MiXCR into one record per CDR3 protein. The table lists approximately 210,000 distinct CDR3 sequences, under 25% of them singletons, with under 55% in the top ten. The material sequenced was peripheral blood. The receptors come from a woman in her forties or fifties with Graves' ophthalmopathy.

This chain uses TRBV7-2 with TRBJ2-5, with 11 positions matching TRBD2. CDR1 and CDR2 from the germline V gene are SGHTA and FQGNSA. Trimming at V came to 2 bases and at J to 1 base, leaving 3 bases not matched to a gene. The CDR3 sequence is 16 residues long. The CDR3 here is CASSLLGLAGQETQYF. CDR3 DNA: TGTGCCAGCAGCTTACTAGGACTAGCGGGCCAAGAGACCCAGTACTTC.

This clonotype was observed at least ten times. The CDR3 sequence is CASSPLAGVTYEQYF. The CDR3 DNA sequence: TGTGCCAGCAGCCCACTAGCGGGAGTCACCTACGAGCAGTACTTC. This chain connects TRBV11-2 to TRBJ2-7; 11 nucleotides match TRBD2. Trimming removed 5 bases from V and 2 bases from J; junction bases left unmatched: 5. This CDR3 region has 15 residues. Germline V CDR1 and CDR2: SGHAT, FQNNGV.

The table lists this clonotype with many counts. The V call is TRBV10-3, the J call TRBJ2-5; the D gene is possibly TRBD2 (5 bases). This CDR3 contains 13 residues. The germline V gene has CDR1 ENHRY and CDR2 SYGVKD. V lost 2 bases, J lost 5 bases, and 9 bases lay in between. Written as DNA, the CDR3 is TGTGCCATCAGTGAGGGCCAGCGGGAGACCCAGTACTTC. This encodes CAISEGQRETQYF.

The chain links TRBV4-2 to TRBJ2-7, with D maybe TRBD2 (5 bases). CDR3 length: 18 residues. Germline V gives CDR1 LGHNA, CDR2 YNFKEQ. Trimming removed 1 base at V and 0 bases at J, with 19 bases between. The CDR3 loop is CASSQGFGGVSYSYEQYF. CDR3 DNA sequence: TGTGCCAGCAGCCAAGGATTCGGAGGAGTGTCTTACTCCTACGAGCAGTACTTC.

The sample holds a few counts of this clonotype. The chain employs TRBV6-1 and TRBJ2-5, with 8 bases that match TRBD2. CDR3 length: 15 residues. V shed 7 bases and J 4 bases; nucleotides not matched to a gene: 11. Germline V gene lookup returns CDR1 MNHNS and CDR2 SASEGT. The CDR3: CASTFAGGALETQYF. In DNA form, the CDR3 reads TGTGCCAGCACATTCGCCGGGGGGGCTTTAGAGACCCAGTACTTC.

This clonotype was seen a handful of times. V usage is TRBV29-1 and J usage is TRBJ1-2; D is perhaps TRBD1 (5 bases). Looked up from germline, CDR1 is SQVTM and CDR2 is ANQGSEA. The V and J ends lost 5 bases and 4 bases respectively, with 17 bases between them. CDR3 length: 14 amino acids. In DNA form, the CDR3 reads TGCAGCGTTCCCGAAGGGGCAGGCCGCTATGGCTACACCTTC. Its protein is CSVPEGAGRYGYTF.

This sequence joins TRBV20-1 and TRBJ2-7; unclear D gene. The CDR3 totals 11 residues. Germline values: CDR1 DFQATT, CDR2 SNEGSKA (reference sequence). V lost 4 bases, J lost 5 bases, and 9 bases lay in between. The CDR3 DNA reads TGCAGTGCTAAAGGGATCAACGAGCAGTACTTC. Its translation is CSAKGINEQYF.

This clonotype has a count of ten or more. The DNA for the CDR3 is TGTGCCAGCACCCAAGGAGGGGCCTTCAATCAGCCCCAGCATTTT. Protein sequence: CASTQGGAFNQPQHF. The chain employs TRBV2 and TRBJ1-5; possibly TRBD1 for D (5 bases). Germline lookup yields CDR1 SNHLY and CDR2 FYNNEI. The CDR3 sequence is 15 residues long. The V end was cut by 7 bases, the J end by 3 bases, with 16 bases between.

This clonotype came up many times. The chain links TRBV6-5 to TRBJ2-7; no reliable D call. The CDR3 runs to 11 residues. With 6 bases removed from V and 3 bases from J, the gap between germline ends came to 6 bases. Germline values: CDR1 MNHEY, CDR2 SVGAGI. The CDR3 loop reads CASRMGYEQYF. DNA of the CDR3: TGTGCCAGCAGAATGGGCTACGAGCAGTACTTC.

The chain is built from TRBV7-2 and TRBJ2-2; D remains ambiguous. Trimming took off 5 bases at V and 6 bases at J, with 7 bases between the two ends. The length of the CDR3 is 12 residues. CDR1 and CDR2 from the germline V gene are SGHTA and FQGNSA. CDR3 in DNA: TGTGCCAGCAGCCCCCAGGCCGGGGAGCTGTTTTTT. It translates to CASSPQAGELFF.

V gene TRBV6-1 combines with J gene TRBJ1-5; TRBD1 matches 11 bases. CDR1 MNHNS and CDR2 SASEGT come from the germline V gene. The J segment lost 2 bases and the V segment lost 6 bases, leaving 3 bases of the junction unmatched. This CDR3 comprises 15 residues. CDR3 nucleotide sequence: TGTGCCAGCAGGTCGGGACAGGGGGGCAATCAGCCCCAGCATTTT. Its translation: CASRSGQGGNQPQHF.

This clonotype was detected many times. V and J are TRBV7-8 and TRBJ1-1; 9 nucleotides match TRBD1. Trimming at V came to 4 bases and at J to 4 bases, leaving 1 base not matched to a gene. This CDR3 has 13 amino acids. CDR1 is SGHVS, CDR2 FQNEAQ, per germline. CDR3 sequence (DNA): TGTGCCAGCAGCTGGACAGGGGCCACTGAAGCTTTCTTT. It is translated as CASSWTGATEAFF.

In this sample, this clonotype turned up many times. The chain employs TRBV5-1 and TRBJ2-2, with TRBD2 matching 8 bases. The germline CDR1 and CDR2 sequences are SGHRS and YFSETQ. Trimming took 4 bases from V and 5 from J; bases not matched to a gene: 10. The CDR3 length is 16 residues. As DNA, the CDR3 is TGCGCCAGCAGCCTTATAGCGGGAAGAGAAACCGGGGAGCTGTTTTTT. Amino acids: CASSLIAGRETGELFF.